The 3 T cell receptor beta chains in this list originate from one sample, sequenced in a study of CD8 T cells in Susac syndrome. Reverse transcription of roughly 0.5 to 1 ug RNA was carried out with random hexamers. Via MiXCR, TCRdb re-called the immunoSEQ multiplex PCR reads, giving one row per CDR3 protein. This table has 200,000 to 250,000 distinct CDR3 sequences, around 93% appearing once. Material: CD4+ T cells from PBMCs. These receptors all stem from a human donor with multiple sclerosis.

V gene TRBV18 combines with J gene TRBJ1-2; D possibly corresponds to TRBD1 (5 bases). This CDR3 is 18 amino acids long. The germline V and J ends were trimmed by 3 bases and 8 bases, with 28 bases remaining between them. Germline assignment: CDR1 KGHSH and CDR2 LQKENI. CDR3 loop: CASSPEGRTSLDLDGYTF. The CDR3 nucleotides are TGTGCCAGCTCACCCGAGGGGCGGACGTCCTTGGACCTCGACGGCTACACCTTC.

The J gene is TRBJ1-1, the V gene TRBV27; tentative D call: TRBD1 (6 bases). This CDR3 contains 16 residues. Germline values: CDR1 MNHEY, CDR2 SMNVEV (reference sequence). Between the trimmed V and J ends, which lost 3 bases and 0 bases, there was a span of 14 bases. The CDR3 DNA sequence: TGTGCCAGCAGTTTCGGTACAGGGACGATGAACACTGAAGCTTTCTTT. Translating it yields CASSFGTGTMNTEAFF.

CDR3 nucleotides: TGTGCCAGCAGCCTCTCGGTCCCTTCGGGGAACGAGCAGTACGTC. Its protein is CASSLSVPSGNEQYV. The chain joins TRBV11-2 to TRBJ2-7, with D tentatively TRBD2 (5 bases). The CDR3 length is 15 residues. Germline loops: CDR1 SGHAT, CDR2 FQNNGV. Trimming removed 5 bases from V and 5 bases from J, with 19 bases in between.